The clone carrying this T cell receptor beta chain was counted only a few times. Its antigen is as yet unknown. The sample originates from a study of quantifying T cell responses using KT2 cells. Looking at the study overall: Reverse transcription used primers in the TCR alpha and beta constant regions. A predetermined fluorescence threshold ended the second PCR, run as a qPCR. General study points: Input KT2 cell number predicted KT2 alpha and beta sequence counts linearly over several orders of magnitude.

An oligo carrying a UMI was ligated to the cDNA 3' end. The first PCR ran roughly 4 cycles with an equimolar RC1.1 and RC1.2 beta primer mix. TCRdb reanalysed the UMI-ligation and nested PCR reads using MiXCR and keeps one entry per CDR3 protein. This table holds approximately 43,000 distinct CDR3 sequences, 15% to 20% found once. Germline V CDR1 and CDR2: MNHNS, SASEGT. Germline trimming cut 1 base from V and 2 bases from J; bases unmatched to any gene: 2. The CDR3 runs 15 residues. This sequence was found in a human donor. Source material: PBMCs spiked with cells of the T cell clone KT2. This chain uses TRBV6-1 with TRBJ2-5; 9 positions agree with TRBD2. CDR3 residues: CASSEVSGGQETQYF. CDR3 nucleotides: TGTGCCAGCAGTGAAGTAAGCGGGGGGCAAGAGACCCAGTACTTC.